The entry below describes one T cell receptor beta chain. J gave up 1 base and V 3 bases, and 7 bases lay outside the gene matches. The CDR3 consists of 17 residues. Germline CDR1 LNHDA, CDR2 SQIVND (reference sequence). These data are taken from a study of blood T cell repertoires in COVID-19. Turning to the study itself: Acute and convalescent COVID-19 samples came from the United States, Italy and Spain.

Clones were sequenced by immunoSEQ multiplex PCR, and TCRdb holds only the in-frame ones, with some missing. The profile shows about 85,000 clones, more than 85% of them singletons. The TCR was taken from a human donor with active COVID-19. The donor label of this sample is uncertain. The specimen was peripheral blood. This sequence joins TRBV19 and TRBJ2-1; 9 positions agree with TRBD2. CDR3 residues: CASSIWRGGWSYNEQFF. The CDR3 DNA sequence: TGTGCCAGTAGTATTTGGCGGGGGGGCTGGTCCTACAATGAGCAGTTCTTC.